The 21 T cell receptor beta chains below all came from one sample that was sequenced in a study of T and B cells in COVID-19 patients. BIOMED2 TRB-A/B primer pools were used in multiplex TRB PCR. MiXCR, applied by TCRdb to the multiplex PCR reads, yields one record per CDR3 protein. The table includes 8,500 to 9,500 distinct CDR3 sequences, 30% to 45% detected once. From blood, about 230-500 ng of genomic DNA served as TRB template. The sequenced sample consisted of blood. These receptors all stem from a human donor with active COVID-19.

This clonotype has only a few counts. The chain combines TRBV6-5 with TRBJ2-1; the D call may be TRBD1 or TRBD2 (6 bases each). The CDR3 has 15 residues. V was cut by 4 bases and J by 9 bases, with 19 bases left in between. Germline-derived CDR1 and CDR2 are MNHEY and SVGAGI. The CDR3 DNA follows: TGTGCCAGCAGTTCCTCGGGGGCAGGGGACTTTGAGCAGTTCTTC. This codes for CASSSSGAGDFEQFF.

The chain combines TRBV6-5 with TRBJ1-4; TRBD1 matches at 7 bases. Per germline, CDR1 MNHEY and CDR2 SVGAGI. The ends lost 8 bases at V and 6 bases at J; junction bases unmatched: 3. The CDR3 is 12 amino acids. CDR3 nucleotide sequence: TGTGCCAGCCGACAGGGTTATGAAAAACTGTTTTTT. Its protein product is CASRQGYEKLFF.

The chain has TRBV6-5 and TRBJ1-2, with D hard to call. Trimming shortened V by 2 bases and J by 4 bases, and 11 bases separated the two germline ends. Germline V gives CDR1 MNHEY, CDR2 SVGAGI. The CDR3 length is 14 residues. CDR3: CASSYDPRRYGYTF. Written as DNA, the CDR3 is TGTGCCAGCAGTTACGACCCGCGGCGCTATGGCTACACCTTC.

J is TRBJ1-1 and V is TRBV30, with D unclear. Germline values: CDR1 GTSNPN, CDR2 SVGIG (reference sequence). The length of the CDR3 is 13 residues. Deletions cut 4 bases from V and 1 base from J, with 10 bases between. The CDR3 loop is CAWIRKQNTEAFF. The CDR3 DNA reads TGTGCCTGGATCCGAAAGCAGAACACTGAAGCTTTCTTT.

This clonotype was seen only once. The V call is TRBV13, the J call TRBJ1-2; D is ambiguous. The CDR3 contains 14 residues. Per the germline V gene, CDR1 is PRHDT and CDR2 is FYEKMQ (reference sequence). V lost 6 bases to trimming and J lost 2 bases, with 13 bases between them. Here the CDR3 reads CASSGWPGNYGYTF. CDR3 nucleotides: TGTGCCAGCAGTGGGTGGCCCGGGAACTATGGCTACACCTTC.

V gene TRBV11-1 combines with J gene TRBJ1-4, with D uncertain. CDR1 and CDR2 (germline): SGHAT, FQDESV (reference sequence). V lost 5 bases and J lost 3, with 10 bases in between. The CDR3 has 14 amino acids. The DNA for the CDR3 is TGTGCCAGCAGCCTGGACTCCCCTAATGAAAAACTGTTTTTT. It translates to CASSLDSPNEKLFF.

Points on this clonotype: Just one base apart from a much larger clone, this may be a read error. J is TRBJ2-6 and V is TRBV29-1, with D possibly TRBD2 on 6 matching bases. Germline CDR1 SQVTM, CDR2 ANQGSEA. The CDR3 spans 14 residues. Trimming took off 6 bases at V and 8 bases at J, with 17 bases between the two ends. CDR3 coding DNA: TGCAGCGTGGGGGGATACGAAGAGTCCAACGTCCTGACTTTC. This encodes CSVGGYEESNVLTF.

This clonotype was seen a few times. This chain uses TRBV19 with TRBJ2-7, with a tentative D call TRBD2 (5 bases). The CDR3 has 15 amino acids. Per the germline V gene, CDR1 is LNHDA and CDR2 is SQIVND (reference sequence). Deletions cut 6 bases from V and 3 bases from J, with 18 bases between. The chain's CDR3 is CASSAERQVFYEQYF. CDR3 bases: TGTGCCAGTAGCGCGGAGCGGCAGGTATTCTACGAGCAGTACTTC.

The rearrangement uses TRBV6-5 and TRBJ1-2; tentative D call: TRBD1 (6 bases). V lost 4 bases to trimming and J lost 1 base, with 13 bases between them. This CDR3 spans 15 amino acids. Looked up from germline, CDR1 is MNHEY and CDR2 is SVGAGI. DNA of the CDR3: TGTGCCAGCAGTTCGGGGGGCAGCGTTAACTATGGCTACACCTTC. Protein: CASSSGGSVNYGYTF.

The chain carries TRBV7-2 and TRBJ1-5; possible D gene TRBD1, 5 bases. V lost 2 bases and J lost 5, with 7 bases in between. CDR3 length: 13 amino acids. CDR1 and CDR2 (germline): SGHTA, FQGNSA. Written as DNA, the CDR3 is TGTGCCAGCAGCTTATGGGGGGATCAGCCCCAGCATTTT. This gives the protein CASSLWGDQPQHF.

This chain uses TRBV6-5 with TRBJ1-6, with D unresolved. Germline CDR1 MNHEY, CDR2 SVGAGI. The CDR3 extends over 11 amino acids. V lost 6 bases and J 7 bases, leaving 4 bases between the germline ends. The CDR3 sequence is CASRSNSPLHF. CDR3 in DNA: TGTGCCAGCAGATCAAATTCACCCCTCCACTTT.

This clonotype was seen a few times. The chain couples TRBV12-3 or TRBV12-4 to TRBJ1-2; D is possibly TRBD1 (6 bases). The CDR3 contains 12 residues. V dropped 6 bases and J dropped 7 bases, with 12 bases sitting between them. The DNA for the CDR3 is TGTGCCAGCAGCACGAGGGGGACTGGCTACACCTTC. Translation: CASSTRGTGYTF.

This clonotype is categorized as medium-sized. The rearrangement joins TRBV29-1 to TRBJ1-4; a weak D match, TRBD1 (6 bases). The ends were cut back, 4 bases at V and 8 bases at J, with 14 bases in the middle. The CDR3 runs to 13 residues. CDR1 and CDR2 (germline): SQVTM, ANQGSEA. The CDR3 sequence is CSVGLGAGEKLFF. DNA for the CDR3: TGCAGCGTTGGCTTGGGGGCTGGGGAAAAACTGTTTTTT.

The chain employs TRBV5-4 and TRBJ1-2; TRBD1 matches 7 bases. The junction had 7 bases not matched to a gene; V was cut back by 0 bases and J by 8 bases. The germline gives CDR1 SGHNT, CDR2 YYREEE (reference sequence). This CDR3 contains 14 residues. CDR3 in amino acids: CASSLETGVYGYTF. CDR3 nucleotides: TGTGCCAGCAGCTTGGAAACAGGGGTGTACGGCTACACCTTC.

CDR3 region: CASSSGQVGEKLFF. In nucleotides, the CDR3 is TGTGCCAGCAGCTCGGGGCAGGTGGGGGAAAAACTGTTTTTT. This chain links TRBV5-6 with TRBJ1-4, with D possibly being TRBD1 (5 bases). V gave up 3 bases and J gave up 8 bases, with 14 bases separating them. The germline V gene has CDR1 SGHDT and CDR2 YYEEEE. There are 14 residues in the CDR3.

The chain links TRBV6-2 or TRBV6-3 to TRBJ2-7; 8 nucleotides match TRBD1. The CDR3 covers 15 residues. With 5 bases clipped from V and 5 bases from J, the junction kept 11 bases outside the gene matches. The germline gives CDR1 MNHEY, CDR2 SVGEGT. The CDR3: CASSEPGQGANEQYF. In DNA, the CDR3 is TGTGCCAGCAGTGAACCGGGTCAGGGGGCGAACGAGCAGTACTTC.

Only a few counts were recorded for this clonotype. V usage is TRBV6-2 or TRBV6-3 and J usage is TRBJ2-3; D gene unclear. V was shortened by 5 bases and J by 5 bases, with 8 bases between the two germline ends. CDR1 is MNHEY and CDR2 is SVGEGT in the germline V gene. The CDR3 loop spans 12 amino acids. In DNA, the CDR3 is TGTGCCAGCAGTCCCCCAGTAGATACGCAGTATTTT. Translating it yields CASSPPVDTQYF.

The CDR3 nucleotides are TGTGCCAGCAGCTTGGATTGGGGGACAGGTCTATACGAGCAGTACTTC. Protein sequence: CASSLDWGTGLYEQYF. The rearrangement uses TRBV5-4 and TRBJ2-7, with 8 bases matching TRBD1. This CDR3 is built from 16 residues. Germline CDR1 is SGHNT and CDR2 is YYREEE (reference sequence). V shed 0 bases, J shed 4 bases, and the junction held 9 bases outside the gene matches.

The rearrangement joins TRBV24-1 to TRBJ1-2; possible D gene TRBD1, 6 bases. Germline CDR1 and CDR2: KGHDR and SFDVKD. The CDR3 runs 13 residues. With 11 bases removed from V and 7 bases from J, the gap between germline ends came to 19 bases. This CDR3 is CANRDTGRGGYTF. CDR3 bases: TGTGCCAACAGGGATACAGGGAGGGGTGGCTACACCTTC.

The CDR3 region is CAWSAPRGRNTEAFF. CDR3 nucleotides: TGTGCCTGGAGTGCCCCGCGGGGGAGGAACACTGAAGCTTTCTTT. V usage is TRBV30 and J usage is TRBJ1-1, with D maybe TRBD1 (5 bases). CDR3 length: 15 amino acids. Per germline, CDR1 GTSNPN and CDR2 SVGIG (reference sequence). The V end lost 1 base, the J end lost 1 base, and 13 bases lay between the germline ends.

The CDR3 sequence is CASRQDRATDTQYF. The CDR3 region has the DNA TGTGCCAGCAGACAGGACAGGGCCACAGATACGCAGTATTTT. The gene calls are TRBV27 and TRBJ2-3; 8 bases match TRBD1. The V gene end was trimmed by 6 bases and the J gene end by 2 bases; junction bases not matched to a gene: 4. There are 14 residues in the CDR3. CDR1 MNHEY and CDR2 SMNVEV come from the germline V gene (reference sequence).